The 3 T cell receptor beta chains presented below share a single source sample, sequenced in a study of shared clonotypes between healthy human individuals. TCRdb keeps only in-frame clones here, not all; method: immunoSEQ multiplex PCR. The sample records over a million clones, around 76% being singletons. Sequenced: memory CD4+ T cells sorted from blood. Noted subset: CD45RA-negative fraction. The receptors were gathered from a man between 18 and 35 years old in good health.

The chain employs TRBV7-9 and TRBJ2-4; D is perhaps TRBD1 (5 bases). Germline V gene lookup returns CDR1 SEHNR and CDR2 FQNEAQ (reference sequence). The CDR3 runs to 19 residues. Between the trimmed V and J ends, which lost 5 bases and 0 bases, there was a span of 23 bases. The CDR3 loop is CASSRLAFWTQGAKNIQYF. CDR3 in DNA: TGTGCCAGCAGCCGACTGGCGTTTTGGACGCAGGGAGCCAAAAACATTCAGTACTTC.

In its sample, this clone was seen once. This sequence joins TRBV11-3 and TRBJ2-2; tentatively, D is TRBD2 (5 bases). Germline V gene lookup returns CDR1 SGHNT and CDR2 YENEEA. This CDR3 comprises 13 residues. V lost 2 bases, J lost 6 bases, and 7 bases lay in between. The CDR3 loop reads CASSLIGAGELFF. CDR3 sequence (DNA): TGTGCCAGCAGCTTAATCGGGGCCGGGGAGCTGTTTTTT.

CDR3 sequence: CASSERTGLLHF. The CDR3 region has the DNA TGTGCCAGCAGTGAAAGAACAGGGCTCCTCCACTTT. The chain recombines TRBV6-1 with TRBJ1-6, with D maybe TRBD1 (6 bases). V lost 2 bases and J lost 15, with 11 bases in between. The CDR3 has 12 residues. The germline V gene has CDR1 MNHNS and CDR2 SASEGT.